The rows below give T cell receptor beta chains drawn from one sample of a study of blood T cell repertoires in COVID-19. Assay used: immunoSEQ multiplex PCR; TCRdb lists only in-frame clones, some missing. The sample includes hundreds of thousands of clones, about 85% of them seen just once. Sequences were obtained from PBMCs or T cells enriched from blood (not recorded which). These receptors were taken from a woman between 18 and 29 years old with acute COVID-19. CDR3s include the opening cysteine and the closing phenylalanine or tryptophan. Fields, in order: D gene, V gene, CDR3 length, J gene, clone size, CDR3 DNA, CDR3 protein. D genes are given only for firm matches. Part of the rows lack a size; the others show once, few, many or a class for expanded clones.

D gene: NA; V gene: TRBV5-1; CDR3 length: 15; J gene: TRBJ1-4; clone size: NA; CDR3 DNA: TGCGCCAGCAGCGTTTTCGGGGTTACTAATGAAAAACTGTTTTTT; CDR3 protein: CASSVFGVTNEKLFF
D gene: TRBD2; V gene: TRBV9; CDR3 length: 16; J gene: TRBJ2-7; clone size: NA; CDR3 DNA: TGTGCCAGCAGCGTTACTTCCGGGACTAGTTTATCCGAGCAGTACTTC; CDR3 protein: CASSVTSGTSLSEQYF
D gene: NA; V gene: TRBV20-1; CDR3 length: 12; J gene: TRBJ1-1; clone size: NA; CDR3 DNA: TGCAGTGCTAGTCGGGGGGACACTGAAGCTTTCTTT; CDR3 protein: CSASRGDTEAFF
D gene: TRBD1; V gene: TRBV19; CDR3 length: 16; J gene: TRBJ2-1; clone size: NA; CDR3 DNA: TGTGCCAGTAGTATCGGAACACAGGGGGCGTACAATGAGCAGTTCTTC; CDR3 protein: CASSIGTQGAYNEQFF
D gene: TRBD1; V gene: TRBV7-9; CDR3 length: 14; J gene: TRBJ1-6; clone size: NA; CDR3 DNA: TGTGCCAGCAGCCCCGGACAGGGCGGTTCACCCCTCCACTTT; CDR3 protein: CASSPGQGGSPLHF
D gene: TRBD2; V gene: TRBV7-2; CDR3 length: 15; J gene: TRBJ2-3; clone size: NA; CDR3 DNA: TGTGCCAGCAGCCACACTAGCGGGAGTGGAGATACGCAGTATTTT; CDR3 protein: CASSHTSGSGDTQYF
D gene: NA; V gene: TRBV15; CDR3 length: 16; J gene: TRBJ2-1; clone size: NA; CDR3 DNA: TGTGCCACCAGCAGTTCCTACTCAAAAACCTACAATGAGCAGTTCTTC; CDR3 protein: CATSSSYSKTYNEQFF
D gene: NA; V gene: TRBV5-4; CDR3 length: 15; J gene: TRBJ1-1; clone size: once; CDR3 DNA: TGTGCCAGCTACGTCTCTGCAAGAGGGGGCACTGAAGCTTTCTTT; CDR3 protein: CASYVSARGGTEAFF
D gene: TRBD2; V gene: TRBV29-1; CDR3 length: 13; J gene: TRBJ2-1; clone size: NA; CDR3 DNA: TGCAGCCAAGTCCGCGGGAGTTACAATGAGCAGTTCTTC; CDR3 protein: CSQVRGSYNEQFF
D gene: NA; V gene: TRBV6-6; CDR3 length: 13; J gene: TRBJ1-2; clone size: NA; CDR3 DNA: TGTGCCAGCAAGCATGGAGCAGCGCGTGGCTACACCTTC; CDR3 protein: CASKHGAARGYTF